This section outlines one T cell receptor (beta chain) sequence together with its context. What it recognizes is unknown. Other DNA sequences in the same sample also yield this CDR3. These data are taken from a study of vaccination effects on CD4 cells after COVID-19. Study-level points and caveats: Early post-infection timepoints were missing from the study, which also had few convalescent patients.

Sequencing was preceded by expansion of antigen-specific CD4+ T cells with viral peptide pools in the ViraFEST assay. Cells that had been cultured for 10 days were the source of isolated CD4+ T cells. Each participant was administered two doses of either the BNT162b2 or the mRNA-1273 vaccine. Nucleocapsid antibodies stayed negative before and after vaccination, showing no earlier SARS-CoV-2 infection. Method: immunoSEQ multiplex PCR; TCRdb's copy keeps in-frame clones and lacks some. Of tens of thousands of clones in the sample, around four fifths were seen once. V dropped 5 bases and J dropped 1 base, with 2 bases sitting between them. This CDR3 contains 11 residues. CDR1 is MDHEN, CDR2 SYDVKM, per germline.

The TCR originated in a human donor who received a COVID-19 vaccine. The J gene is TRBJ1-2, the V gene TRBV28, with D unresolved. Here the sequenced sample was CD4+ T cells from PBMCs cultured with HCoV-OC43 spike peptides, taken after COVID-19 vaccination. Subset denoted: HCoV-OC43 spike overlapping peptide pool stimulation. The CDR3 protein is CASSINYGYTF. The CDR3 nucleotides read TGTGCCAGCAGTATTAACTATGGCTACACCTTC.